The following is a TCR beta chain sequence with its context. Its antigen is still unknown. This sample stems from a study of beta chain features in type 1 diabetes. CDR1 and CDR2 from the germline V gene are MNHEY and SMNVEV (reference sequence). The germline V and J ends were trimmed by 5 bases and 0 bases, with 14 bases remaining between them. The CDR3 spans 17 residues. Study results and limitations: All four CD4+ subsets of Type 1 diabetes patients contained TCRB CDR3s that were moderately but significantly shorter.

Expressed TCRB transcripts got sequenced, as all isolated RNA was reverse transcribed. Profiling relied on immunoSEQ multiplex PCR, and the TCRdb table lists in-frame clones only, not all of them. The sample has nearly 350,000 clones, 6.5% to 10% seen once; the top ten hold under 0.5%. The specimen was central memory CD4+ T cells from blood. This chain uses TRBV27 with TRBJ2-6, with D maybe TRBD1 (6 bases). This clonotype was obtained from a young woman in good health. DNA for the CDR3: TGTGCCAGCAGTGTCCAGGGGTTAAGCTCTGGGGCCAACGTCCTGACTTTC. Amino acids: CASSVQGLSSGANVLTF.